This TCR beta chain comes out of a study of OX40 agonist ivuxolimab in advanced cancers. Overall study: Prior therapy, whether anti-PD-1, anti-PD-L1 or anti-CTLA-4, was allowed, and 40% had some.

Assay used: immunoSEQ multiplex PCR; TCRdb lists only in-frame clones, some missing. The profile shows about 54,000 clones, roughly 81% of them singletons. This receptor was identified in an adult with an advanced solid tumor such as melanoma, head and neck, liver or kidney cancer. The material was CD4+ or CD8+ T cells sorted from blood, obtained in a trial of the OX40 agonist ivuxolimab.

The CDR3 region has the DNA TGCGCCAGCAGCTCACAGGGGGCCGGGTACGAGCAGTACTTC. Its protein is CASSSQGAGYEQYF. This rearrangement joins TRBV5-1 to TRBJ2-7, with TRBD1 matching 9 bases. Germline CDR1 is SGHRS and CDR2 is YFSETQ. V dropped 3 bases and J dropped 4; count of bases not matched to a gene: 5. The CDR3 length is 14 residues.